The 30 T cell receptor beta chains below were found in one sample sequenced in a study of blood T cell repertoires in COVID-19. Libraries were prepared by immunoSEQ multiplex PCR; TCRdb keeps only in-frame clonotypes and omits some of them. The sample shows 140,000 to 150,000 clones, approximately 81% of them seen only once. The sequenced sample consisted of peripheral blood. These TCRs come from a human donor in a cohort sampled during active COVID-19.

The chain uses TRBV28 and TRBJ2-1; 11 nucleotides line up with TRBD1. V dropped 11 bases and J dropped 8; count of bases not matched to a gene: 11. This CDR3 is built from 14 residues. Germline values: CDR1 MDHEN, CDR2 SYDVKM. The CDR3 coding sequence is TGTGCCTGCCGGACAGGGGGCACGGGCGATGAGCAGTTCTTC. Its translation: CACRTGGTGDEQFF.

The V call is TRBV5-4, the J call TRBJ2-7; 9 bases fit TRBD1. Trimming cost V 0 bases and J 2 bases; bases outside gene matches: 6. The CDR3 runs 16 residues. Germline lookup yields CDR1 SGHNT and CDR2 YYREEE (reference sequence). In DNA, the CDR3 is TGTGCCAGCAGCTTGGTTTCGGGACAGGGAACCTACGAGCAGTACTTC. Residues: CASSLVSGQGTYEQYF.

V is TRBV4-1 and J is TRBJ2-7; D unclear. The CDR3 extends over 14 amino acids. V was shortened by 4 bases and J by 5 bases, with 15 bases between the two germline ends. The germline V gene encodes CDR1 MGHRA and CDR2 YSYEKL. The CDR3 region is CASSRQVHLDEQYF. The CDR3 coding sequence is TGCGCCAGCAGCCGCCAGGTGCATTTGGACGAGCAGTACTTC.

The J gene is TRBJ2-7, the V gene TRBV28; D perhaps matches TRBD1 (6 bases). Germline V gene sequence: CDR1 MDHEN, CDR2 SYDVKM. This CDR3 spans 15 amino acids. V was pared by 5 bases and J by 1 base, with 15 bases between. Here the CDR3 reads CASSLPTGLSYEQYF. CDR3 bases: TGTGCCAGCAGTCTTCCGACAGGTCTTTCCTACGAGCAGTACTTC.

This clone was counted between two and nine times. The J gene is TRBJ1-1, the V gene TRBV29-1; tentatively, D is TRBD1 (5 bases). This CDR3 region has 13 residues. CDR1 is SQVTM and CDR2 is ANQGSEA in the germline V gene. With 6 bases removed from V and 1 base from J, the gap between germline ends came to 12 bases. The CDR3 region is CSVWTTENTEAFF. In DNA, the CDR3 is TGCAGCGTATGGACAACTGAGAACACTGAAGCTTTCTTT.

This clone appeared a few times. The chain uses TRBV2 and TRBJ1-5; 9 positions agree with TRBD1. There are 17 residues in the CDR3. Looked up from germline, CDR1 is SNHLY and CDR2 is FYNNEI. The V and J ends lost 6 bases and 2 bases, in that order; junction bases with no gene match: 11. The CDR3 DNA follows: TGTGCCAGCAGCGACACCGGGACAGGGTTCGGCAATCAGCCCCAGCATTTT. Residues: CASSDTGTGFGNQPQHF.

The V and J genes are TRBV2 and TRBJ2-1; possibly TRBD2 for D (6 bases). Germline V gene sequence: CDR1 SNHLY, CDR2 FYNNEI. The CDR3 has 15 residues. Between the trimmed V and J ends, which lost 5 bases and 6 bases, there was a span of 17 bases. The DNA for the CDR3 is TGTGCCAGCAGTCCCACTAGCACTTGGGCCAATGAGCAGTTCTTC. Its translation is CASSPTSTWANEQFF.

J is TRBJ2-1 and V is TRBV28, with D possibly being TRBD2 (6 bases). The length of the CDR3 is 14 residues. Germline CDR1 is MDHEN and CDR2 is SYDVKM. V was cut by 2 bases and J by 4 bases, with 9 bases left in between. The CDR3 loop reads CASSLQSGYNEQFF. In nucleotides, the CDR3 is TGTGCCAGCAGTTTACAAAGCGGGTACAATGAGCAGTTCTTC.

The V gene is TRBV4-2, the J gene TRBJ2-1; 11 bases match TRBD2. The CDR3 loop spans 15 amino acids. J was trimmed by 2 bases and V by 4 bases; bases with no gene match: 1. From germline, CDR1 is LGHNA and CDR2 YNFKEQ. CDR3 DNA sequence: TGTGCCAGCAGCCCGACTAGCGGGGCCTACAATGAGCAGTTCTTC. Its protein product is CASSPTSGAYNEQFF.

The chain has TRBV1 and TRBJ1-3. TRBV1 is a listed pseudogene. This CDR3 spans 18 amino acids. The CDR3 loop reads CTSPAPSLGGASGNTIYF. For the CDR3, the DNA is TGCACCAGCCCAGCCCCCTCGCTTGGCGGGGCCTCTGGAAACACCATATATTTT.

This sequence joins TRBV5-6 and TRBJ2-7, with D perhaps matching TRBD1 (6 bases). The CDR3 length is 14 residues. CDR1 is SGHDT, CDR2 YYEEEE, per germline. Deletions cut 4 bases from V and 2 bases from J, with 13 bases between. The CDR3 reads CASSPIRQAYEQYF. CDR3 nucleotides: TGTGCCAGCAGCCCAATAAGACAGGCCTACGAGCAGTACTTC.

The chain couples TRBV21-1 to TRBJ1-6; the table names TRBD1, a call not compared with the DNA. TRBV21-1 corresponds to a pseudogene. The CDR3 runs to 19 residues. This CDR3 reads CASSNTAQQKSSYNSPLHF. CDR3 nucleotide sequence: TGTGCCAGCAGCAATACGGCACAGCAGAAGAGCTCCTATAATTCACCCCTCCACTTT.

This rearrangement joins TRBV7-3 to TRBJ2-1; TRBD2 agrees at 11 bases. The V gene end was trimmed by 5 bases and the J gene end by 7 bases; junction bases not matched to a gene: 10. Germline CDR1 reads SGHTA; CDR2 reads FQGTGA. CDR3 length: 16 amino acids. CDR3 residues: CASSAQVAGGRNEQFF. The CDR3 DNA reads TGTGCCAGCAGCGCCCAGGTAGCGGGAGGGAGGAATGAGCAGTTCTTC.

The V call is TRBV11-2, the J call TRBJ2-7; 11 bases agree with TRBD2. CDR3 length: 18 residues. V gave up 3 bases and J gave up 2 bases; unmatched junction bases: 12. The germline V gene encodes CDR1 SGHAT and CDR2 FQNNGV. In DNA form, the CDR3 reads TGTGCCAGCAGCTTCGGGACTAGCGGACCTAAGAGGACCTACGAGCAGTACTTC. This gives the protein CASSFGTSGPKRTYEQYF.

The V call is TRBV7-2, the J call TRBJ2-7, with TRBD1 matching over 7 bases. After removal of 3 bases from V and 3 bases from J, the junction contained 2 bases not matched to a gene. Germline-derived CDR1 and CDR2 are SGHTA and FQGNSA. This CDR3 is 13 amino acids long. CDR3 in amino acids: CASSLDRNYEQYF. For the CDR3, the DNA is TGTGCCAGCAGCTTGGACAGGAACTACGAGCAGTACTTC.

The V gene is TRBV4-2, the J gene TRBJ1-2; possible D gene TRBD1, 6 bases. Between the trimmed V and J ends, which lost 4 bases and 5 bases, there was a span of 17 bases. The CDR3 extends over 15 amino acids. Looked up from germline, CDR1 is LGHNA and CDR2 is YNFKEQ. CDR3 region: CASSPTQGSTYGYTF. The CDR3 DNA sequence: TGTGCCAGCAGCCCAACCCAGGGGTCGACGTATGGCTACACCTTC.

The rearrangement links TRBV7-9 to TRBJ2-1, with D possibly being TRBD2 (5 bases). The V end lost 2 bases, the J end lost 5 bases, and 10 bases lay between the germline ends. This CDR3 is built from 14 residues. Germline CDR1 reads SEHNR; CDR2 reads FQNEAQ (reference sequence). Here the CDR3 reads CASSLHGGDNEQFF. The CDR3 bases are TGTGCCAGCAGCTTACATGGAGGTGACAATGAGCAGTTCTTC.

This chain connects TRBV5-8 to TRBJ1-6; 8 bases are shared with TRBD1. The CDR3 is 18 amino acids. V lost 0 bases, J lost 7 bases, and 12 bases stayed unmatched. Germline lookup yields CDR1 SGHTS and CDR2 YDEGEE. CDR3 sequence reads: CASSLASGQGRRNSPLHF. DNA of the CDR3: TGTGCCAGCAGCTTGGCTTCTGGACAGGGCAGAAGGAATTCACCCCTCCACTTT.

V and J are TRBV7-2 and TRBJ2-7, with 10 nucleotides matching TRBD2. Trimming at V came to 5 bases and at J to 7 bases, leaving 11 bases not matched to a gene. The CDR3 length is 15 residues. Germline assignment: CDR1 SGHTA and CDR2 FQGNSA. The CDR3 DNA reads TGTGCCAGCAGCAATAACCCTAGCGGGAGTGGTGAGCAGTACTTC. Protein: CASSNNPSGSGEQYF.

This sequence joins TRBV2 and TRBJ1-6; 7 nucleotides agree with TRBD1. The V and J ends lost 4 bases and 5 bases, in that order; junction bases with no gene match: 5. The CDR3 runs to 15 residues. Germline V gene data show CDR1 as SNHLY and CDR2 as FYNNEI. Written as DNA, the CDR3 is TGTGCCAGCAGTGTGTCAGGGGGTAATAATTCACCCCTCCACTTT. The encoded protein is CASSVSGGNNSPLHF.

This chain joins TRBV4-3 and TRBJ2-7; a weak D match, TRBD1 (6 bases). Germline V gives CDR1 LGHNA, CDR2 YSLEER. The CDR3 is 15 residues long. V lost 2 bases and J 4 bases, leaving 15 bases between the germline ends. The CDR3 spells CASSQLSTGSYEQYF. In DNA form, the CDR3 reads TGCGCCAGCAGCCAACTAAGTACAGGGTCGTACGAGCAGTACTTC.

This chain links TRBV19 with TRBJ2-5; D may be TRBD1 (6 bases). The germline V gene encodes CDR1 LNHDA and CDR2 SQIVND (reference sequence). V was cut by 6 bases and J by 2 bases, with 19 bases left in between. There are 16 residues in the CDR3. DNA for the CDR3: TGTGCCAGTAGCTCACCACGCCGGGACACACAAGAGACCCAGTACTTC. Encoded protein: CASSSPRRDTQETQYF.

The chain carries TRBV5-5 and TRBJ1-3; D unclear. The V end lost 0 bases, the J end lost 0 bases, and 7 bases lay between the germline ends. This CDR3 comprises 15 residues. The germline gives CDR1 SGHKS, CDR2 YYEKEE (reference sequence). CDR3 sequence: CASSLVAYSGNTIYF. In DNA, the CDR3 is TGTGCCAGCAGCTTGGTAGCTTACTCTGGAAACACCATATATTTT.

This chain links TRBV27 with TRBJ2-3, with 8 bases identical to TRBD1. V lost 6 bases to trimming and J lost 7 bases; unmatched junction nucleotides: 21. The CDR3 spans 18 residues. Germline-derived CDR1 and CDR2 are MNHEY and SMNVEV (reference sequence). Here the CDR3 reads CASSHSPRPTGATNTQYF. The DNA of the CDR3 is TGTGCCAGCAGCCATTCACCCCGTCCGACAGGGGCAACAAATACGCAGTATTTT.

The chain combines TRBV18 with TRBJ1-5, with 9 positions matching TRBD1. This CDR3 region has 13 residues. J lost 4 bases, V lost 8 bases, and 3 bases had no gene match. The germline gives CDR1 KGHSH, CDR2 LQKENI. CDR3 in amino acids: CASQQGANQPQHF. The CDR3 DNA is TGTGCCAGCCAACAGGGGGCGAATCAGCCCCAGCATTTT.

This chain joins TRBV4-1 and TRBJ2-7, with 7 bases aligning to TRBD1. V dropped 0 bases and J dropped 0; count of bases not matched to a gene: 5. Per germline, CDR1 MGHRA and CDR2 YSYEKL. This CDR3 is built from 16 residues. In DNA form, the CDR3 reads TGCGCCAGCAGCCAAGATCTCTGGACAGGCTCCTACGAGCAGTACTTC. This sequence encodes CASSQDLWTGSYEQYF.

The chain uses TRBV29-1 and TRBJ2-5; TRBD1 is a possible D gene (6 bases). Germline loops: CDR1 SQVTM, CDR2 ANQGSEA. V was pared by 6 bases and J by 1 base, with 15 bases between. CDR3 length: 14 residues. The CDR3 here is CSVIRDTTQETQYF. CDR3 sequence (DNA): TGCAGCGTGATCCGGGACACCACCCAAGAGACCCAGTACTTC.

The chain joins TRBV4-2 to TRBJ1-1, with TRBD1 as a possible D gene (5 bases). V lost 5 bases to trimming and J lost 11 bases, with 21 bases between them. The CDR3 extends over 14 amino acids. Germline CDR1 and CDR2: LGHNA and YNFKEQ. The CDR3 region is CASSKSQALTRAFF. CDR3 coding DNA: TGTGCCAGCAGCAAATCACAGGCCTTGACGCGGGCTTTCTTT.

The chain uses TRBV5-6 and TRBJ2-1; 7 nucleotides align to TRBD2. The CDR3 consists of 12 residues. The J segment lost 8 bases and the V segment lost 4 bases, leaving 3 bases of the junction unmatched. Germline-derived CDR1 and CDR2 are SGHDT and YYEEEE. The CDR3 bases are TGTGCCAGCAGCCGCGGGAGTTATGAGCAGTTCTTC. It translates to CASSRGSYEQFF.

This clone was found a few times. The chain carries TRBV11-2 and TRBJ2-7; D may be TRBD2 (5 bases). Trimming pared 2 bases from V and 6 bases from J, leaving 11 bases between. The CDR3 consists of 13 residues. Germline CDR1 reads SGHAT; CDR2 reads FQNNGV. CDR3 loop: CASSLSGYSEQYF. The CDR3 nucleotides read TGTGCCAGCAGCTTAAGCGGCTACAGCGAGCAGTACTTC.